The source of this TCR beta chain is a study of cytomegalovirus exposure and HLA in healthy donors. Study as a whole: There were approximately 80 million unique TCRs (from HLA-typed donors) in an early data release. Of some 400 genotyped donors, more than 65% grouped in the Caucasian-associated ancestry cluster.

PCR employed 60 Vbeta and 13 Jbeta primers. Here immunoSEQ multiplex PCR was the method, and the copy in TCRdb shows in-frame clones only, minus some. The sample has 150,000 to 200,000 clones, around 85% seen once. This CDR3 is 15 amino acids long. V was clipped by 2 bases and J by 5 bases; unmatched bases: 8. The V gene's germline CDR1 is MNHEY and CDR2 SVGAGI. The sequenced sample was PBMCs. The TCR was taken from a male donor in good health and CMV-seronegative. V is TRBV6-5 and J is TRBJ1-1, with TRBD1 matching 7 bases. CDR3 protein: CASSYLEGGRTEAFF. The CDR3 bases are TGTGCCAGCAGTTACCTCGAAGGGGGCCGGACTGAAGCTTTCTTT.